The 14 T cell receptor beta chains presented below share a single source sample, sequenced in a study of T cell repertoires in cytomegalovirus infection. TCRdb re-called the reads through MiXCR, storing one row per CDR3 protein. The table lists some 70,000 distinct CDR3 sequences, around 21% of them singletons. These receptors have no identified antigens. The sequencing sample was made of PBMCs, sequenced either directly or after in vitro stimulation (not recorded which). These TCRs come from a human donor in good health (CMV status not recorded). Some clones in this sample may be carry-over from other donors' samples.

This clonotype appeared many times. This rearrangement joins TRBV27 to TRBJ2-1; D unresolved. Between the trimmed V and J ends, which lost 6 bases and 0 bases, there was a span of 9 bases. CDR3 length: 14 amino acids. Germline lookup yields CDR1 MNHEY and CDR2 SMNVEV (reference sequence). The CDR3, as DNA: TGTGCCAGCAGCCTTTATAGCTCCTACAATGAGCAGTTCTTC. Translating it yields CASSLYSSYNEQFF.

This clonotype was counted only a few times. V usage is TRBV5-6 and J usage is TRBJ2-3; 9 bases fit TRBD2. CDR1 and CDR2 (germline): SGHDT, YYEEEE. This CDR3 contains 15 residues. The J segment lost 1 base and the V segment lost 6 bases, leaving 6 bases of the junction unmatched. The CDR3 DNA sequence: TGTGCCAGCATCCAGGAGCGGGAGGGCACAGATACGCAGTATTTT. Translation gives CASIQEREGTDTQYF.

This clonotype was counted many times. The V gene is TRBV7-2, the J gene TRBJ1-3; D is uncertain. The CDR3 spans 17 residues. V lost 1 base and J 4 bases, leaving 17 bases between the germline ends. The germline V gene has CDR1 SGHTA and CDR2 FQGNSA. CDR3 DNA: TGTGCCAGCAGCTTAGGCCGGGGTGCCACTACCGGAAACACCATATATTTT. Residues: CASSLGRGATTGNTIYF.

Worth noting for this clonotype: An end of the junction does not agree with germline; a read error may underlie this. This chain connects TRBV4-1 to TRBJ2-1; D is unresolved. This CDR3 contains 15 residues. The V gene's germline CDR1 is MGHRA and CDR2 YSYEKL. CDR3 DNA: TGTGCCAGCAGCACCCAACCGGACTCCTACAATGAGCAGTTCTTC. It yields the protein CASSTQPDSYNEQFF.

The rearrangement uses TRBV7-8 and TRBJ2-1, with D possibly being TRBD1 (6 bases). This CDR3 has 14 amino acids. The ends were cut back, 3 bases at V and 5 bases at J, with 11 bases in the middle. CDR1 and CDR2 from the germline V gene are SGHVS and FQNEAQ. CDR3 nucleotide sequence: TGTGCCAGCAGCTTCAGGGGTTGGGACAATGAGCAGTTCTTC. This sequence encodes CASSFRGWDNEQFF.

This chain links TRBV6-6 with TRBJ2-5; the D gene is possibly TRBD2 (7 bases). Germline values: CDR1 MNHNY, CDR2 SVGAGI (reference sequence). V was shortened by 4 bases and J by 4 bases, with 16 bases between the two germline ends. The CDR3 consists of 15 residues. The CDR3 nucleotides read TGTGCCAGCAGTTTGGGCGAGGGGGGGCGAGAGACCCAGTACTTC. Its protein product is CASSLGEGGRETQYF.

The table lists this clonotype with a few counts. The V and J genes are TRBV7-8 and TRBJ1-6; D is unclear. The CDR3 runs to 13 residues. V shed 2 bases and J shed 8 bases, with 7 bases lying between them. Germline lookup yields CDR1 SGHVS and CDR2 FQNEAQ. The CDR3 protein is CASSLSSDSPLHF. Here the CDR3 DNA reads TGTGCCAGCAGCTTATCTTCAGATTCACCCCTCCACTTT.

This clonotype was counted at least ten times. The chain combines TRBV7-2 with TRBJ1-1; D unclear. Germline CDR1 SGHTA, CDR2 FQGNSA. The V gene lost 5 bases and the J gene lost 1 base, with 8 bases spanning the gap. The length of the CDR3 is 13 residues. This CDR3 reads CASSRITNTEAFF. CDR3 coding DNA: TGTGCCAGCAGCCGAATAACGAACACTGAAGCTTTCTTT.

The genes are TRBV12-3 or TRBV12-4 and TRBJ1-5, with D unresolved. This CDR3 has 11 amino acids. V dropped 5 bases and J dropped 10 bases, with 9 bases sitting between them. The DNA of the CDR3 is TGTGCCAGCAGTCGAGAATCTCCCCAGCATTTT. It specifies CASSRESPQHF.

This clonotype has just a few counts. The chain carries TRBV12-3 or TRBV12-4 and TRBJ2-1, with 8 bases that match TRBD2. V was clipped by 3 bases and J by 7 bases; unmatched bases: 5. The CDR3 spans 14 residues. CDR3 loop: CASSFGRVENEQFF. The CDR3 DNA sequence: TGTGCCAGCAGTTTCGGGAGGGTTGAAAATGAGCAGTTCTTC.

This clonotype appeared many times. CDR3: CASSGQGRGNQPQHF. The CDR3 DNA reads as TGTGCCAGCAGCGGACAGGGTCGGGGCAATCAGCCCCAGCATTTT. This sequence joins TRBV6-2 or TRBV6-3 and TRBJ1-5; 8 positions match TRBD1. The V gene end was trimmed by 6 bases and the J gene end by 2 bases; junction bases not matched to a gene: 6. This CDR3 has 15 residues. Germline CDR1 is MNHEY and CDR2 is SVGEGT.

V gene TRBV10-3 combines with J gene TRBJ2-3, with D unclear. Germline V gene sequence: CDR1 ENHRY, CDR2 SYGVKD. With 0 bases removed from V and 6 bases from J, the gap between germline ends came to 10 bases. This CDR3 region has 14 residues. The CDR3 loop reads CAISESMEIDTQYF. CDR3 in DNA: TGTGCCATCAGTGAGTCGATGGAGATCGATACGCAGTATTTT.

This clonotype showed up just a few times. The rearrangement uses TRBV7-2 and TRBJ1-2, with D perhaps matching TRBD1 (5 bases). The CDR3 is made up of 12 amino acids. Trimming stripped 1 base from V and 7 bases from J, with 7 bases between. In germline, CDR1 is SGHTA, CDR2 FQGNSA. Here the CDR3 DNA reads TGTGCCAGCAGCTTAGGCGGGGGTGGCTACACCTTC. Its translation: CASSLGGGGYTF.

This clonotype came up many times. The CDR3 spells CASSPGQGQEAFF. CDR3 DNA sequence: TGTGCCAGCAGCCCGGGACAGGGGCAGGAAGCTTTCTTT. This chain links TRBV7-2 with TRBJ1-1, with TRBD1 matching over 10 bases. Looked up from germline, CDR1 is SGHTA and CDR2 is FQGNSA. The junction had 5 bases not matched to a gene; V was cut back by 5 bases and J by 8 bases. The CDR3 has 13 amino acids.